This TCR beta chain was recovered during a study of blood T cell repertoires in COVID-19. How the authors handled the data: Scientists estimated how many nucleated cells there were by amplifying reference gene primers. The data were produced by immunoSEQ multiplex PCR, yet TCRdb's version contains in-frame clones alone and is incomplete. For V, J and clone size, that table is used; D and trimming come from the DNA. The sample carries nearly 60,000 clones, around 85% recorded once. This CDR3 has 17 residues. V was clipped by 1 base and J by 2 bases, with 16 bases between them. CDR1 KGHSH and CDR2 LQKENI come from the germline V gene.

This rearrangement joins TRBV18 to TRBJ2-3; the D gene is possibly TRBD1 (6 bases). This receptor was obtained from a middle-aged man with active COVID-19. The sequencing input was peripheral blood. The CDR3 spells CASSPLRAGVTTDTQYF. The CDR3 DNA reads TGTGCCAGCTCACCACTGAGGGCAGGGGTCACCACAGATACGCAGTATTTT.